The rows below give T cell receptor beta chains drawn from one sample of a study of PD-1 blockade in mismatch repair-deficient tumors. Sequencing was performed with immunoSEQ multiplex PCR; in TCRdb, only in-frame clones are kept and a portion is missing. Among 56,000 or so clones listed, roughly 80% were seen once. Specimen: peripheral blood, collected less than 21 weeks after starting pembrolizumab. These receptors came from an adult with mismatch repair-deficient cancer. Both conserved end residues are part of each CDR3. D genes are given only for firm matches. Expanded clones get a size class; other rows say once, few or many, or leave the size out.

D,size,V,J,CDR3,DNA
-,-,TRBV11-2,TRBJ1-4,CASSPVLSGEKLFF,TGTGCCAGCAGCCCCGTCCTAAGCGGGGAAAAACTGTTTTTT
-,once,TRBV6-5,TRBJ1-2,CASRQTLDYGYTF,TGTGCCAGCAGACAGACATTAGACTATGGCTACACCTTC
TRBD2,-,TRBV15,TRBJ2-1,CATLLAGNGIQFF,TGTGCCACCCTTCTAGCGGGAAATGGGATCCAGTTCTTC
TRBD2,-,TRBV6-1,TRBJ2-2,CASSVSGPTNTGELFF,TGTGCCAGCAGTGTTAGCGGGCCAACGAACACCGGGGAGCTGTTTTTT
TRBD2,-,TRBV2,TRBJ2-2,CASGLAENTGELFF,TGTGCCAGCGGACTAGCGGAGAACACCGGGGAGCTGTTTTTT
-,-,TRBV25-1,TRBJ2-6,CASSPAGTGANVLTF,TGTGCCAGCAGTCCCGCGGGGACCGGGGCCAACGTCCTGACTTTC
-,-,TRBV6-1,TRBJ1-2,CASSEVVSGGYGYTF,TGTGCCAGCAGTGAAGTGGTTTCGGGGGGCTATGGCTACACCTTC
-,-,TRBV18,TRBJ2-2,CASSQLVGRVAGELFF,TGTGCCAGCTCACAGCTTGTTGGGAGAGTGGCCGGGGAGCTGTTTTTT
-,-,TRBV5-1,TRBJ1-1,CASSHNGGENTEAFF,TGCGCCAGCAGCCACAACGGGGGGGAGAACACTGAAGCTTTCTTT
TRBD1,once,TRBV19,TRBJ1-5,CASTDRDSDNQPQHF,TGTGCCAGTACCGACCGGGACAGTGACAATCAGCCCCAGCATTTT